This T cell receptor (beta chain) comes out of a study of blood T cell repertoires in COVID-19. Germline values: CDR1 SGHRS, CDR2 YFSETQ. J was trimmed by 4 bases and V by 4 bases; bases with no gene match: 18. This CDR3 region has 18 residues. Here immunoSEQ multiplex PCR was the method, and the copy in TCRdb shows in-frame clones only, minus some. The sample comprises 360,000 or so clones, over 85% of which are singletons, and 1.7% rests with the top ten. Specimen: PBMCs or T cells enriched from blood (not recorded which). This receptor was obtained from a young woman who had recovered from COVID-19. V is TRBV5-1 and J is TRBJ2-7, with 9 bases fitting TRBD2. The CDR3 loop is CASSPGVAGVRSRYEQYF. The CDR3, as DNA: TGCGCCAGCAGCCCCGGGGTAGCGGGAGTGCGGTCGCGGTACGAGCAGTACTTC.